The rows below give T cell receptor beta chains drawn from one sample of a study of blood T cells in healthy people across ages. One entry per CDR3 protein, called by TCRdb with MiXCR from the 5' RACE reads. Among hundreds of thousands of distinct CDR3 sequences listed, approximately 31% were seen once. Sequencing was performed on blood. The receptors originated from a woman older than 75 in good health. CDR3s include the opening cysteine and the closing phenylalanine or tryptophan. The order of the fields is clone size, D gene, V gene, J gene, CDR3 protein, CDR3 DNA. A D gene is named only where the DNA matches it firmly. Clone size, where shown, is once, few, many, or a class for clones that have expanded.

few	-	TRBV24-1	TRBJ2-3	CATSEPNRDGTDTQYF	TGTGCCACCAGTGAGCCTAACAGGGACGGCACAGATACGCAGTATTTT
-	-	TRBV5-8	TRBJ1-4	CASRKQQINEKLFF	TGTGCCAGCAGGAAACAGCAGATTAATGAAAAACTGTTTTTT
many	TRBD1	TRBV27	TRBJ2-3	CASSLSRGRVTDTQYF	TGTGCCAGCAGTTTATCTAGGGGGCGAGTCACAGATACGCAGTATTTT
many	-	TRBV7-2	TRBJ1-1	CASSLRGGRGFMNTEAFF	TGTGCCAGCAGCTTAAGGGGGGGTCGGGGTTTCATGAACACTGAAGCTTTCTTT
many	-	TRBV10-3	TRBJ2-3	CAISEFSAGTDTQYF	TGTGCCATCAGTGAGTTCTCGGCGGGCACAGATACGCAGTATTTT
-	-	TRBV6-1	TRBJ2-2	CASSELLARGELFF	TGTGCCAGCAGTGAGCTTTTAGCGAGGGGGGAGCTGTTTTTT
-	-	TRBV5-4	TRBJ1-1	CASSLGGGDGEAFF	TGTGCCAGCAGCCTAGGGGGAGGGGACGGTGAAGCTTTCTTT
-	TRBD1	TRBV6-2/TRBV6-3	TRBJ2-5	CASSSLRDRGYNEQYF	TGTGCCAGCAGTTCTCTCCGGGACAGGGGTTACAATGAGCAGTACTTC
many	-	TRBV3-1	TRBJ2-5	CASSQGWGGGPETQYF	TGTGCCAGCAGCCAAGGATGGGGGGGGGGCCCAGAGACCCAGTACTTC
-	-	TRBV6-2/TRBV6-3	TRBJ2-7	CASSSRVEFYEQYF	TGTGCCAGCAGTTCGAGGGTTGAGTTTTACGAGCAGTACTTC
many	-	TRBV7-6	TRBJ1-5	CASSVSGVQPQHF	TGTGCCAGCAGCGTTAGCGGGGTTCAGCCCCAGCATTTT
many	-	TRBV4-3	TRBJ1-4	CASSQERGRDEKLFF	TGCGCCAGCAGCCAAGAAAGGGGGAGGGATGAAAAACTGTTTTTT
-	TRBD1	TRBV5-1	TRBJ1-1	CASSLEIGGSTEAFF	TGCGCCAGCAGCTTGGAAATAGGGGGCAGCACTGAAGCTTTCTTT
many	TRBD2	TRBV7-8	TRBJ2-5	CASSPGTSGHRETQYF	TGTGCCAGCAGCCCAGGGACTAGCGGCCATCGGGAGACCCAGTACTTC
-	TRBD2	TRBV4-2	TRBJ2-3	CASSLRTRDTDTQYF	TGTGCCAGCAGCCTCCGGACTAGGGACACAGATACGCAGTATTTT
many	-	TRBV7-9	TRBJ1-6	CASSLTPESSPLHF	TGTGCCAGCAGCTTGACCCCGGAGAGTTCACCCCTCCACTTT
many	-	TRBV29-1	TRBJ2-7	CSVEGGAREQYF	TGCAGCGTTGAAGGGGGGGCCAGAGAGCAGTACTTC
once	-	TRBV5-1	TRBJ1-1	CASSLALGAGTEAFF	TGCGCCAGCAGCTTGGCGTTGGGGGCCGGCACTGAAGCTTTCTTT
-	-	TRBV20-1	TRBJ1-1	CSARGRLDTEAFF	TGCAGTGCTAGGGGGAGGTTGGACACTGAAGCTTTCTTT
-	TRBD2	TRBV4-3	TRBJ2-7	CASSQSLLAGRNYEQYF	TGCGCCAGCAGCCAATCATTGCTAGCGGGCAGAAACTACGAGCAGTACTTC
few	TRBD2	TRBV20-1	TRBJ2-1	CGARDGLPRLAGGPLEEQFF	TGCGGTGCTAGAGATGGACTCCCACGACTAGCGGGGGGTCCCTTGGAGGAGCAGTTCTTC
many	-	TRBV5-1	TRBJ2-2	CASSLERPLAGELFF	TGCGCCAGCAGCTTGGAAAGGCCTCTCGCCGGGGAGCTGTTTTTT
many	TRBD1	TRBV20-1	TRBJ2-1	CSARGDRGYNEQFF	TGCAGTGCCCGGGGGGACAGGGGCTACAATGAGCAGTTCTTC
few	TRBD2	TRBV6-1	TRBJ2-3	CASSIAGGRGRASDTQYF	TGTGCCAGCAGTATAGCGGGGGGGCGTGGAAGGGCTTCAGATACGCAGTATTTT
-	TRBD1	TRBV24-1	TRBJ2-1	CATSDADRANYNEQFF	TGTGCCACCAGTGACGCCGACAGGGCGAACTACAATGAGCAGTTCTTC
many	-	TRBV6-1	TRBJ1-2	CASSERQFYGYTF	TGTGCCAGCAGTGAACGACAGTTCTATGGCTACACCTTC
-	TRBD2	TRBV15	TRBJ2-3	CATSSILAGDRTQYF	TGTGCCACCAGCAGCATTCTAGCGGGAGATCGCACGCAGTATTTT
many	-	TRBV20-1	TRBJ2-3	CSARPLIDTQYF	TGCAGTGCTAGGCCGCTAATAGATACGCAGTATTTT
many	TRBD2	TRBV6-2/TRBV6-3	TRBJ2-1	CASRSSGGSYNEQFF	TGTGCCAGCAGGAGCAGCGGGGGCTCCTACAATGAGCAGTTCTTC
many	-	TRBV29-1	TRBJ2-5	CSFGGRGETQYF	TGCAGCTTTGGGGGGCGGGGAGAGACCCAGTACTTC
many	-	TRBV10-3	TRBJ1-2	CAISENSLNYGYTF	TGTGCCATCAGTGAAAATTCCCTTAACTATGGCTACACCTTC
many	-	TRBV14	TRBJ2-5	CASSRGRGLGETQYF	TGTGCCAGCAGCCGGGGTCGAGGGCTCGGGGAGACCCAGTACTTC
many	TRBD2	TRBV10-3	TRBJ2-3	CAISFSGGKPYTDTQYF	TGTGCCATCAGTTTTAGCGGGGGGAAACCCTACACAGATACGCAGTATTTT
-	TRBD2	TRBV6-1	TRBJ2-3	CASSELAGGPDTQYF	TGTGCCAGCAGTGAACTAGCGGGGGGGCCAGATACGCAGTATTTT
many	-	TRBV5-6	TRBJ2-5	CASSPLLGGETQYF	TGTGCCAGCAGCCCTCTACTAGGAGGGGAGACCCAGTACTTC
many	-	TRBV5-6	TRBJ2-1	CASSFGTDSYNEQFF	TGTGCCAGCAGCTTTGGGACCGACTCCTACAATGAGCAGTTCTTC
few	-	TRBV29-1	TRBJ2-7	CSVDGVGSPTYEQYF	TGCAGCGTTGATGGGGTGGGCAGTCCCACCTACGAGCAGTACTTC
few	-	TRBV9	TRBJ1-4	CTSSVGRIDATNEKLFF	TGTACCAGCAGCGTAGGCCGAATTGATGCGACTAATGAAAAACTGTTTTTT
many	-	TRBV5-5	TRBJ2-4	CASSIPGAKNIQYF	TGTGCCAGCAGCATCCCGGGCGCTAAAAACATTCAGTACTTC
-	-	TRBV7-2	TRBJ1-1	CASSPRRGAAEAFF	TGTGCCAGCAGCCCTAGAAGGGGGGCCGCTGAAGCTTTCTTT
-	-	TRBV2	TRBJ1-4	CASQAGFNEKLFF	TGTGCCAGCCAAGCCGGGTTTAATGAAAAACTGTTTTTT
many	-	TRBV29-1	TRBJ2-1	CSVTGSYNEQFF	TGCAGCGTTACCGGGTCCTACAATGAGCAGTTCTTC
many	-	TRBV24-1	TRBJ2-3	CATSDFGVTDTQYF	TGTGCCACCAGTGATTTTGGGGTGACAGATACGCAGTATTTT
many	-	TRBV15	TRBJ2-5	CATSRDRKETQYF	TGTGCCACCAGCAGAGATAGGAAAGAGACCCAGTACTTC
many	-	TRBV5-1	TRBJ2-1	CASSPRDLRGEQFF	TGCGCCAGCAGCCCACGGGACCTGAGGGGTGAGCAGTTCTTC
many	-	TRBV5-1	TRBJ2-7	CASRLPGPPSEQYF	TGCGCCAGCAGACTCCCCGGCCCCCCCAGCGAGCAGTACTTC
-	-	TRBV7-2	TRBJ1-1	CASSLVSMGRLNTEAFF	TGTGCCAGCAGCTTAGTTTCAATGGGACGTTTGAACACTGAAGCTTTCTTT
-	-	TRBV15	TRBJ1-2	CATSKQGGGYTF	TGTGCCACCAGCAAACAGGGAGGTGGCTACACCTTC
many	-	TRBV5-1	TRBJ2-7	CASSISQVAYEQYF	TGCGCCAGCAGCATATCTCAGGTAGCCTACGAGCAGTACTTC
many	-	TRBV9	TRBJ2-1	CASSENGNEQFF	TGTGCCAGCAGCGAGAACGGGAATGAGCAGTTCTTC
many	-	TRBV20-1	TRBJ1-2	CSAKNGYTF	TGCAGTGCTAAGAATGGCTACACCTTC
-	-	TRBV6-5	TRBJ2-3	CASSYDPGLGTDTQYF	TGTGCCAGCAGTTACGATCCGGGACTGGGCACAGATACGCAGTATTTT
many	-	TRBV6-2/TRBV6-3	TRBJ2-7	CASSFDGTYEQYF	TGTGCCAGCAGTTTCGACGGTACCTACGAGCAGTACTTC
many	TRBD1	TRBV6-1	TRBJ2-7	CASSGWDSAYEQYF	TGTGCCAGCAGTGGATGGGACAGCGCCTACGAGCAGTACTTC
few	-	TRBV28	TRBJ1-4	CASSLSTPPTNEKLFF	TGTGCCAGCAGTTTATCCACACCACCAACTAATGAAAAACTGTTTTTT
-	-	TRBV7-2	TRBJ2-1	CASSLDSRVGNEQFF	TGTGCCAGCAGCTTAGACAGCAGGGTAGGCAATGAGCAGTTCTTC
-	-	TRBV30	TRBJ1-1	CAWSVVPNTEAFF	TGTGCCTGGAGTGTTGTTCCAAACACTGAAGCTTTCTTT